This note documents a single T cell receptor (beta chain) sequence. The antigen remains unidentified. Primers used in a second PCR of roughly 6 to 11 cycles were a sample-barcoded 5' primer and a J-beta primer mix. TCRdb itself ran the 5' RACE reads through MiXCR, one entry per CDR3 protein. The table shows around 1,000,000 distinct CDR3 sequences, with 35% to 40% occurring only once. The CDR3 is made up of 13 amino acids. V gave up 2 bases and J gave up 7 bases, with 12 bases separating them. CDR1 and CDR2 from the germline V gene are LGHNA and YSLEER. These data come from a study of blood T cells in healthy people across ages. General observations from the study: Long-lived donors had more naive CD4+ cells and higher diversity than aged donors.

The receptor comes from a man aged 18 to 30 in good health. The V and J genes are TRBV4-3 and TRBJ2-7; D is unresolved. The sample consisted of blood. The CDR3 region has the DNA TGCGCCAGCAGCCAAAAGTTCGTCCAAGAGCAGTACTTC. Encoded protein: CASSQKFVQEQYF.